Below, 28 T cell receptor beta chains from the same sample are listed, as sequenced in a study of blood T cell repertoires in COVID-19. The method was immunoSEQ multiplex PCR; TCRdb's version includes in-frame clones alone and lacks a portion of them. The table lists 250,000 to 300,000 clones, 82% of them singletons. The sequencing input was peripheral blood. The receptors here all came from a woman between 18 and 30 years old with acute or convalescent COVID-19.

CDR3 in amino acids: CASSYQTVRRTDTQYF. CDR3 coding DNA: TGTGCCAGCAGTTACCAGACAGTGCGCCGCACAGATACGCAGTATTTT. The chain uses TRBV6-2 or TRBV6-3 and TRBJ2-3; perhaps TRBD1 as D (5 bases). The CDR3 contains 16 residues. Germline V lookup: CDR1 MNHEY, CDR2 SVGEGT. V was shortened by 2 bases and J by 1 base, with 13 bases between the two germline ends.

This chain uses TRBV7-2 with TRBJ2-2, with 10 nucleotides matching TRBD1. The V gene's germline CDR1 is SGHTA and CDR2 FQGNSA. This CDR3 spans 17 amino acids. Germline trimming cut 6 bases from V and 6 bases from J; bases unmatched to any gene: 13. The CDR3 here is CASSPRGGQGVPGELFF. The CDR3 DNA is TGTGCCAGCAGTCCAAGGGGCGGACAGGGGGTCCCCGGGGAGCTGTTTTTT.

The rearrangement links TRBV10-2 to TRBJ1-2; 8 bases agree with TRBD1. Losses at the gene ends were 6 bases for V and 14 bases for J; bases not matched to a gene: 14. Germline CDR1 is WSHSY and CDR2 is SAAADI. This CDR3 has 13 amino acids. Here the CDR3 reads CASSQGQGGSKTF. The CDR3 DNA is TGCGCCAGCAGCCAAGGACAGGGCGGTTCTAAGACCTTC.

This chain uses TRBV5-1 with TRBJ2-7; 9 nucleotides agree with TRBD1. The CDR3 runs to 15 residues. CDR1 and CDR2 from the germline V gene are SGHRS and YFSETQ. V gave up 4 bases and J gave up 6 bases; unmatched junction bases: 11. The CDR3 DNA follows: TGCGCCAGCAGCGACACGACAGGGGGGACACGCGAGCAGTACTTC. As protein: CASSDTTGGTREQYF.

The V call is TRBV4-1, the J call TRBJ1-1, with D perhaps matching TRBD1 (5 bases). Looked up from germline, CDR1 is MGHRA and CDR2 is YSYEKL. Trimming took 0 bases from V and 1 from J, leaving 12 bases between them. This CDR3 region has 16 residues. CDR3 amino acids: CASSQDPGGENTEAFF. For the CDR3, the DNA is TGCGCCAGCAGCCAAGATCCCGGGGGGGAGAACACTGAAGCTTTCTTT.

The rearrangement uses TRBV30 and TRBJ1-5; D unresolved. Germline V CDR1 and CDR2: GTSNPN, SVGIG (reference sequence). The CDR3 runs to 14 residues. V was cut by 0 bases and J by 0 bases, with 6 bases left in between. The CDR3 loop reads CAWSVLSSNQPQHF. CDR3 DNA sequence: TGTGCCTGGAGTGTTTTGAGTAGCAATCAGCCCCAGCATTTT.

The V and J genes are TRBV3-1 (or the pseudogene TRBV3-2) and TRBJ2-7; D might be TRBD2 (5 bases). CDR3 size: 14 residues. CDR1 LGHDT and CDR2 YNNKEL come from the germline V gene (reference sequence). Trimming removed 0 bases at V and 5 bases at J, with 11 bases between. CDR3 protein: CASSQELVAHEQYF. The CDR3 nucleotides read TGTGCCAGCAGCCAAGAACTAGTAGCGCACGAGCAGTACTTC.

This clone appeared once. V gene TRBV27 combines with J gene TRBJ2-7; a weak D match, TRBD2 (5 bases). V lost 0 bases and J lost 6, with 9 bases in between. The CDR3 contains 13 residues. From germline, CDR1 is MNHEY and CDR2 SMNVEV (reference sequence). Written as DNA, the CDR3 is TGTGCCAGCAGTTTATCTCGGGGTCGCGAGCAGTACTTC. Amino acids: CASSLSRGREQYF.

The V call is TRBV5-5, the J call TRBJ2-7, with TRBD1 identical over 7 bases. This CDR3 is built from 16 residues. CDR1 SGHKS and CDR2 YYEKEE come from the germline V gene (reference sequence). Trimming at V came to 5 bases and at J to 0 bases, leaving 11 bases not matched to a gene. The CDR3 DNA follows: TGTGCCAGCAGGGGAGCGTCGGGACAGCCCTCCTACGAGCAGTACTTC. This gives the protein CASRGASGQPSYEQYF.

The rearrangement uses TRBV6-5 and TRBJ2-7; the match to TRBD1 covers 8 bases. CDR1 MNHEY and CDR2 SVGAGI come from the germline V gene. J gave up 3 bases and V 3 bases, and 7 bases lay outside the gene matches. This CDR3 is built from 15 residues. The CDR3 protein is CASSYDKQGDYEQYF. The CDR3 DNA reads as TGTGCCAGCAGTTATGACAAACAGGGGGACTACGAGCAGTACTTC.

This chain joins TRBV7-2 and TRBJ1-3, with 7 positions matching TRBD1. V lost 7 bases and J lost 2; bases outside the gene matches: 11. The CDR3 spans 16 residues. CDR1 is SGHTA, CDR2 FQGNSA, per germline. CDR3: CASTSVGQGAGNTIYF. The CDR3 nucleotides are TGTGCCAGCACCTCGGTTGGGCAGGGGGCTGGAAACACCATATATTTT.

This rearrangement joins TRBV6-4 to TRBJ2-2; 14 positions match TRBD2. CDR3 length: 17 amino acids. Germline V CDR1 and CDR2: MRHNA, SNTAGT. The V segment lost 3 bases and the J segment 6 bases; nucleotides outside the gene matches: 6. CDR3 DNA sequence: TGTGCCAGCAGTGAGATTGGACTAGCGGGAGGCGCCGGGGAGCTGTTTTTT. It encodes CASSEIGLAGGAGELFF.

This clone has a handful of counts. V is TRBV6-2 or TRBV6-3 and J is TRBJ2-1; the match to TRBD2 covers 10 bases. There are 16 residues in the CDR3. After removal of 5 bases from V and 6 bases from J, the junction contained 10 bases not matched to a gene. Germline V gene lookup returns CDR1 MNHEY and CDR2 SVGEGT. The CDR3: CASSKLAGLQSNEQFF. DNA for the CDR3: TGTGCCAGCAGTAAACTAGCGGGACTACAAAGCAATGAGCAGTTCTTC.

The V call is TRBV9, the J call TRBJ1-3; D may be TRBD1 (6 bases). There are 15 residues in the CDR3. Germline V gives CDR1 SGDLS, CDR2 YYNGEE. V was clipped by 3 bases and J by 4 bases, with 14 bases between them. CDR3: CASSGTQGAGNTIYF. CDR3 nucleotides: TGTGCCAGCAGCGGGACACAGGGCGCGGGAAACACCATATATTTT.

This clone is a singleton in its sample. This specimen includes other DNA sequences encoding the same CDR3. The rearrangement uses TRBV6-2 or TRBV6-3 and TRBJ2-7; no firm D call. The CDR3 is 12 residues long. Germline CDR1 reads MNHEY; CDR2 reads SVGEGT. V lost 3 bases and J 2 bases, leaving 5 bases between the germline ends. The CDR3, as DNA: TGTGCCAGCAGTTATTTAGCCTACGAGCAGTACTTC. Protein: CASSYLAYEQYF.

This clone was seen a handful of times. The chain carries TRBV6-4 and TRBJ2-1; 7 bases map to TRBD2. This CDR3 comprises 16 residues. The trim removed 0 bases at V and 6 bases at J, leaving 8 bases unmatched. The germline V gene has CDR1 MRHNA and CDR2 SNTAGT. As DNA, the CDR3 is TGTGCCAGCAGTGACTCGGGCACTAGCGAGGGCAATGAGCAGTTCTTC. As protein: CASSDSGTSEGNEQFF.

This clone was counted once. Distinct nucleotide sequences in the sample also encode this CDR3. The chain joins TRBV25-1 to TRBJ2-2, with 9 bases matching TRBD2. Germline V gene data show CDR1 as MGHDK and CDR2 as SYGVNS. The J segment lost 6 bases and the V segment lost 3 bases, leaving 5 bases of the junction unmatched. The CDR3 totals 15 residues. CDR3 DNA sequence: TGTGCCAGCAGTGATCGTTTAGCGGGAGCCGGGGAGCTGTTTTTT. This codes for CASSDRLAGAGELFF. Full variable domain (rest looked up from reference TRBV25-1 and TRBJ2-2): EADIYQTPRYLVIGTGKKITLECSQTMGHDKMYWYQQDPGMELHLIHYSYGVNSTEKGDLSSESTVSRIRTEHFPLTLESARPSHTSQYLCASSDRLAGAGELFFGEGSRLTVL.

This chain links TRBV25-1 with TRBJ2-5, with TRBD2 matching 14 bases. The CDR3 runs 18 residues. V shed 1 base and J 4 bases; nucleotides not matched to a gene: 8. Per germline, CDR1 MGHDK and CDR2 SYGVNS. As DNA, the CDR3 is TGTGCCAGCAGTGAATGGGGTATCGGGACTAGCGGGAGAGAGACCCAGTACTTC. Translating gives CASSEWGIGTSGRETQYF.

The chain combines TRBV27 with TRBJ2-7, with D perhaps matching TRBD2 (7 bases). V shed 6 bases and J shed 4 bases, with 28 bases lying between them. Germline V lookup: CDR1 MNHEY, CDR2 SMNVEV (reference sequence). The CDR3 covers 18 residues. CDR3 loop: CASSQGGGIWARNYEQYF. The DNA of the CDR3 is TGTGCCAGCAGCCAAGGGGGGGGGATATGGGCCCGTAATTACGAGCAGTACTTC.

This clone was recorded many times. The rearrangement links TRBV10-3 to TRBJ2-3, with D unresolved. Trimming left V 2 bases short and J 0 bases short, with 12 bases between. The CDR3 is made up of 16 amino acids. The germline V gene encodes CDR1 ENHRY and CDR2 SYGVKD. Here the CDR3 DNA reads TGTGCCATCAGTGAGGGTGACAATCCCAGCACAGATACGCAGTATTTT. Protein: CAISEGDNPSTDTQYF.

CDR3 coding DNA: TGTGCCAGCAGGGGACTAGCGGACAATGAGCAGTTCTTC. Encoded protein: CASRGLADNEQFF. The chain employs TRBV27 and TRBJ2-1, with 11 bases that match TRBD2. CDR3 length: 13 residues. The V gene's germline CDR1 is MNHEY and CDR2 SMNVEV (reference sequence). Trimming took 6 bases from V and 5 from J; bases not matched to a gene: 0.

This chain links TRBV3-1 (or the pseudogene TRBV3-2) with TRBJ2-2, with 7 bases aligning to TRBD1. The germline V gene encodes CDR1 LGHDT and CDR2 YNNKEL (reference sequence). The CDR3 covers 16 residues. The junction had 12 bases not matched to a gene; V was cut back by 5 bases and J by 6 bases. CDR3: CASSGFQAGGPGELFF. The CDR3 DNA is TGTGCCAGCAGCGGGTTCCAGGCAGGGGGACCCGGGGAGCTGTTTTTT.

The CDR3 coding sequence is TGTGCCACCAGCACCGGGGAGGACCACTCGTGGCTCGAGCAGTACTTC. Translation: CATSTGEDHSWLEQYF. V is TRBV15 and J is TRBJ2-7; TRBD2 might be the D (6 bases). V lost 4 bases to trimming and J lost 6 bases, with 22 bases between them. The germline gives CDR1 LNHNV, CDR2 YYDKDF (reference sequence). The CDR3 runs to 16 residues.

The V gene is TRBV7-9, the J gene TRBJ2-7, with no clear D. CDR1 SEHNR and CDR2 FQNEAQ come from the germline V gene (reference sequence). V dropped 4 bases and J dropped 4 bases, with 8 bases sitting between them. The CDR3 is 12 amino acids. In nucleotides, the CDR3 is TGTGCCAGCAGCTCCAGTCAATACGAGCAGTACTTC. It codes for CASSSSQYEQYF.

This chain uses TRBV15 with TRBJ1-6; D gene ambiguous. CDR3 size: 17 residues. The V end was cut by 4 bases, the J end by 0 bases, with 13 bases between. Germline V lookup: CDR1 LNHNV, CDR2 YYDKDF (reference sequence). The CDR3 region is CATSTAVHISYNSPLHF. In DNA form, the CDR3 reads TGTGCCACCAGCACCGCGGTTCATATCTCCTATAATTCACCCCTCCACTTT.

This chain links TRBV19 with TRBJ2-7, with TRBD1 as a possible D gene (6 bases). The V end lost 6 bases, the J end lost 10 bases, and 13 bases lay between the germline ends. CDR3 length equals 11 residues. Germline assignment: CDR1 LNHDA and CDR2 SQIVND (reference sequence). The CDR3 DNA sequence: TGTGCCAGTAGCACGGGACATGAACAGTACTTC. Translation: CASSTGHEQYF.

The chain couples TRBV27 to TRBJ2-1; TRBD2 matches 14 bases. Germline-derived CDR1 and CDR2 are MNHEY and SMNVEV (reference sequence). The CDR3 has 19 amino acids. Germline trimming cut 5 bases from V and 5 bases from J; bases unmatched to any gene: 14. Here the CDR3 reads CASSPLPGLAGVMNNEQFF. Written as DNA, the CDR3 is TGTGCCAGCAGTCCGCTCCCGGGACTAGCGGGAGTGATGAACAATGAGCAGTTCTTC.

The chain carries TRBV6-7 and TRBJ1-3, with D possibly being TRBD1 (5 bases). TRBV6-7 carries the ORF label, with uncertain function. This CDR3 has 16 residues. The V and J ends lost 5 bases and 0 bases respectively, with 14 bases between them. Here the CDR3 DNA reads TGTGCCAGCAGTCCCGGGACTTACAGCTCTGGAAACACCATATATTTT. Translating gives CASSPGTYSSGNTIYF.